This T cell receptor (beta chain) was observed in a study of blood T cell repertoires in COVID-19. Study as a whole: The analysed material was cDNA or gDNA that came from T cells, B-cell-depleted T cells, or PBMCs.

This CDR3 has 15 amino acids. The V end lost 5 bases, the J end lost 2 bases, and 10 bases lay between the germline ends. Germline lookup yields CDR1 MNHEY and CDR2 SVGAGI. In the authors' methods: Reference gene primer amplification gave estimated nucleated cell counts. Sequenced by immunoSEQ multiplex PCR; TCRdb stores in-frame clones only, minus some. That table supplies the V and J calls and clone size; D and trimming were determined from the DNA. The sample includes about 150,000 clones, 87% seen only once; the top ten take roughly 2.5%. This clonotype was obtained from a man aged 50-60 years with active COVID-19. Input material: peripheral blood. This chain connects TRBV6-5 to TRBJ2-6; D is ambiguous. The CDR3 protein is CASSHGQAGANVLTF. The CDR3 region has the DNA TGTGCCAGCAGTCATGGCCAGGCTGGGGCCAACGTCCTGACTTTC.